This T cell receptor beta chain derives from a study of beta chain features in type 1 diabetes. Whole-study findings and limits: Across all four CD4+ subsets, people with type 1 diabetes showed modestly shorter TCRB CDR3s.

The CDR3 sequence is 13 residues long. The germline V gene encodes CDR1 SGHRS and CDR2 YFSETQ. V dropped 4 bases and J dropped 2 bases, with 8 bases sitting between them. Of note for this clone: What it recognizes is unknown.

Since all of the isolated RNA was reverse transcribed, expressed TCRB transcripts were what got sequenced. TCRdb keeps only in-frame clones here, not all; method: immunoSEQ multiplex PCR. The sample holds over 650,000 clones, 11% to 15% seen once. This chain connects TRBV5-1 to TRBJ2-3, with a tentative D call TRBD1 (6 bases). Sample: naive CD4+ T cells from blood. The sequence was collected from a man between 18 and 29 years old with type 1 diabetes. CDR3 DNA: TGCGCCAGCAGCGGACAGCCCACAGATACGCAGTATTTT. It is translated as CASSGQPTDTQYF.